One and the same sample provided the 29 T cell receptor beta chains below, sequenced in a study of cytomegalovirus exposure and HLA in healthy donors. Here immunoSEQ multiplex PCR was the method, and the copy in TCRdb shows in-frame clones only, minus some. The sample has more than 300,000 clones; roughly 88% are singletons. The sample comprised PBMCs. The receptors come from a woman aged 18-29 years in good health and CMV-seronegative.

The J gene is TRBJ1-2, the V gene TRBV29-1; 7 bases align to TRBD1. The germline V gene encodes CDR1 SQVTM and CDR2 ANQGSEA. J was trimmed by 6 bases and V by 6 bases; bases with no gene match: 10. This CDR3 comprises 13 residues. The CDR3 DNA sequence: TGCAGCGTCAAGAAGACAGGGATAAATGGCTACACCTTC. Translating it yields CSVKKTGINGYTF.

J is TRBJ2-1 and V is TRBV5-6, with 8 bases lining up with TRBD1. With 5 bases clipped from V and 4 bases from J, the junction kept 20 bases outside the gene matches. The length of the CDR3 is 19 residues. Looked up from germline, CDR1 is SGHDT and CDR2 is YYEEEE. The CDR3 loop is CASSHGAQGGPPKYNEQFF. For the CDR3, the DNA is TGTGCCAGCAGTCATGGCGCACAGGGGGGCCCCCCGAAATACAATGAGCAGTTCTTC.

The V gene is TRBV7-9, the J gene TRBJ2-7; 8 bases align to TRBD2. Germline assignment: CDR1 SEHNR and CDR2 FQNEAQ (reference sequence). The trim removed 5 bases at V and 3 bases at J, leaving 6 bases unmatched. This CDR3 contains 14 residues. CDR3 DNA sequence: TGTGCCAGCAGCCAAGCGGGGGTAGTCTACGAGCAGTACTTC. Its protein is CASSQAGVVYEQYF.

The V and J genes are TRBV5-8 and TRBJ1-5; D perhaps matches TRBD1 (5 bases). CDR1 and CDR2 (germline): SGHTS, YDEGEE. The V gene lost 0 bases and the J gene lost 1 base, with 8 bases spanning the gap. This CDR3 is built from 15 residues. This chain's CDR3 is CASSLGRGSNQPQHF. DNA of the CDR3: TGTGCCAGCAGCTTGGGCCGGGGGAGCAATCAGCCCCAGCATTTT.

Comment on this clone: The same CDR3 also results from other DNA sequences found in this sample. The V and J genes are TRBV6-5 and TRBJ1-1; D may be TRBD1 (5 bases). V was pared by 0 bases and J by 1 base, with 9 bases between. Per the germline V gene, CDR1 is MNHEY and CDR2 is SVGAGI. The CDR3 spans 15 residues. Here the CDR3 reads CASSYSGRGNTEAFF. DNA for the CDR3: TGTGCCAGCAGTTACTCGGGGAGGGGGAACACTGAAGCTTTCTTT.

J is TRBJ2-5 and V is TRBV2, with TRBD1 identical over 7 bases. The CDR3 covers 13 residues. J lost 3 bases, V lost 6 bases, and 4 bases had no gene match. Germline V gives CDR1 SNHLY, CDR2 FYNNEI. This CDR3 reads CASSRDSEETQYF. The DNA for the CDR3 is TGTGCCAGCAGCCGGGACAGCGAAGAGACCCAGTACTTC.

The chain joins TRBV5-1 to TRBJ2-7; D is uncertain. The length of the CDR3 is 14 residues. Trimming removed 4 bases from V and 1 base from J, with 12 bases in between. CDR1 is SGHRS and CDR2 is YFSETQ in the germline V gene. The CDR3 spells CASSSAASSYEQYF. CDR3 coding DNA: TGCGCCAGCAGCAGCGCAGCGTCATCCTACGAGCAGTACTTC.

The rearrangement uses TRBV27 and TRBJ2-7; TRBD2 is a possible D gene (5 bases). V was cut by 7 bases and J by 0 bases, with 16 bases left in between. The V gene's germline CDR1 is MNHEY and CDR2 SMNVEV (reference sequence). The CDR3 is made up of 15 amino acids. CDR3 region: CASIRTGKSSYEQYF. Here the CDR3 DNA reads TGTGCCAGCATCAGGACGGGAAAGAGCTCCTACGAGCAGTACTTC.

This chain links TRBV4-1 with TRBJ2-7; 7 bases agree with TRBD2. V lost 3 bases to trimming and J lost 2 bases; unmatched junction nucleotides: 10. Per germline, CDR1 MGHRA and CDR2 YSYEKL. The CDR3 covers 16 residues. The CDR3 loop reads CASSQGGSGGTYEQYF. The DNA for the CDR3 is TGCGCCAGCAGCCAGGGCGGGAGTGGGGGGACCTACGAGCAGTACTTC.

This rearrangement joins TRBV5-4 to TRBJ2-3; 8 bases line up with TRBD1. This CDR3 is built from 15 residues. The V gene end was trimmed by 2 bases and the J gene end by 2 bases; junction bases not matched to a gene: 4. Germline V CDR1 and CDR2: SGHNT, YYREEE (reference sequence). The CDR3: CASSFDRGTTDTQYF. The CDR3 DNA is TGTGCCAGCAGCTTTGACAGGGGCACCACAGATACGCAGTATTTT.

The J gene is TRBJ2-1, the V gene TRBV10-2; D unclear. This CDR3 contains 11 residues. Germline assignment: CDR1 WSHSY and CDR2 SAAADI. V shed 6 bases and J shed 4 bases, with 4 bases lying between them. The CDR3 nucleotides are TGCGCCAGCAGGAGGTACAATGAGCAGTTCTTC. The encoded protein is CASRRYNEQFF.

The chain joins TRBV7-9 to TRBJ1-2; D call uncertain. The CDR3 spans 13 residues. V dropped 5 bases and J dropped 8 bases, with 15 bases sitting between them. Germline-derived CDR1 and CDR2 are SEHNR and FQNEAQ (reference sequence). CDR3 nucleotide sequence: TGTGCCAGCAGCCTCGGAGGAGGCGGAGGCTACACCTTC. It specifies CASSLGGGGGYTF. Drawing the rest from reference TRBV7-9 and TRBJ1-2, the complete variable domain is DTGVSQNPRHKITKRGQNVTFRCDPISEHNRLYWYRQTLGQGPEFLTYFQNEAQLEKSRLLSDRFSAERPKGSFSTLEIQRTEQGDSAMYLCASSLGGGGGYTFGSGTRLTVV.

This chain connects TRBV5-1 to TRBJ2-3; D not resolved. The V gene lost 3 bases and the J gene lost 6 bases, with 11 bases spanning the gap. CDR1 and CDR2 (germline): SGHRS, YFSETQ. This CDR3 comprises 13 residues. The CDR3 reads CASSSKLGDTQYF. CDR3 nucleotide sequence: TGCGCCAGCAGCTCCAAGTTGGGCGATACGCAGTATTTT.

The J gene is TRBJ2-1, the V gene TRBV4-2; 10 nucleotides line up with TRBD2. The J segment lost 7 bases and the V segment lost 2 bases, leaving 8 bases of the junction unmatched. The CDR3 is 16 amino acids. Germline V CDR1 and CDR2: LGHNA, YNFKEQ. CDR3 DNA sequence: TGTGCCAGCAGCCAATTCAGCGGGGGGGCCCGGAATGAGCAGTTCTTC. Encoded protein: CASSQFSGGARNEQFF.

This sequence joins TRBV5-6 and TRBJ2-1; 11 nucleotides align to TRBD2. Germline V CDR1 and CDR2: SGHDT, YYEEEE. Trimming at V came to 0 bases and at J to 4 bases, leaving 6 bases not matched to a gene. The CDR3 contains 17 residues. CDR3 in DNA: TGTGCCAGCAGCTTGGCGTGGGCTAGCGGGGGGTACAATGAGCAGTTCTTC. Its protein is CASSLAWASGGYNEQFF.

The chain recombines TRBV6-4 with TRBJ2-1; D possibly corresponds to TRBD2 (5 bases). The germline V and J ends were trimmed by 1 base and 6 bases, with 7 bases remaining between them. This CDR3 has 13 amino acids. Germline assignment: CDR1 MRHNA and CDR2 SNTAGT. In DNA form, the CDR3 reads TGTGCCAGCAGTGACTGGACTGGCAATGAGCAGTTCTTC. This gives the protein CASSDWTGNEQFF.

About this clone: This specimen includes other DNA sequences encoding the same CDR3. V and J are TRBV29-1 and TRBJ1-1, with 9 bases fitting TRBD1. The germline V gene has CDR1 SQVTM and CDR2 ANQGSEA. The CDR3 spans 11 residues. The J segment lost 5 bases and the V segment lost 6 bases, leaving 1 base of the junction unmatched. As DNA, the CDR3 is TGCAGCGTGGACAGGGGAACTGAAGCTTTCTTT. Translated, it gives CSVDRGTEAFF.

In regard to this clone: Other DNA sequences from this sample encode an identical CDR3 as well. This CDR3 is CASSDQGLGNQPQHF. CDR3 coding DNA: TGTGCCAGCAGTGACCAGGGTCTCGGCAATCAGCCCCAGCATTTT. This chain connects TRBV6-1 to TRBJ1-5; D perhaps matches TRBD1 (5 bases). The length of the CDR3 is 15 residues. From germline, CDR1 is MNHNS and CDR2 SASEGT. V was trimmed by 3 bases and J by 2 bases, leaving 11 bases between them.

The chain couples TRBV2 to TRBJ1-2, with 7 bases matching TRBD1. Germline CDR1 is SNHLY and CDR2 is FYNNEI. With 8 bases clipped from V and 4 bases from J, the junction kept 13 bases outside the gene matches. This CDR3 has 15 amino acids. Here the CDR3 reads CASAGTGTASYGYTF. In DNA form, the CDR3 reads TGTGCCAGCGCTGGAACCGGGACAGCGTCCTATGGCTACACCTTC.

The V and J genes are TRBV5-1 and TRBJ2-7, with D tentatively TRBD1 (5 bases). Trimming removed 0 bases from V and 1 base from J, with 14 bases in between. Germline-derived CDR1 and CDR2 are SGHRS and YFSETQ. CDR3 length equals 16 residues. The CDR3 DNA sequence: TGCGCCAGCAGCTTGGGGGTAGGGTACAGGTCCTACGAGCAGTACTTC. It translates to CASSLGVGYRSYEQYF.

The chain links TRBV11-2 to TRBJ2-3; 7 bases map to TRBD2. The length of the CDR3 is 16 residues. CDR1 is SGHAT and CDR2 is FQNNGV in the germline V gene. The ends lost 0 bases at V and 1 base at J; junction bases unmatched: 4. CDR3: CASSLDRGVGTDTQYF. The DNA for the CDR3 is TGTGCCAGCAGCTTAGATCGGGGGGTGGGCACAGATACGCAGTATTTT.

This chain connects TRBV27 to TRBJ2-7, with TRBD1 as a possible D gene (5 bases). The germline gives CDR1 MNHEY, CDR2 SMNVEV (reference sequence). The CDR3 runs to 14 residues. Deletions cut 4 bases from V and 2 bases from J, with 12 bases between. The CDR3 reads CASSSTVTPYEQYF. The CDR3 region has the DNA TGTGCCAGCAGTTCGACAGTGACCCCCTACGAGCAGTACTTC.

The chain joins TRBV2 to TRBJ2-7; D perhaps matches TRBD1 (5 bases). Germline lookup yields CDR1 SNHLY and CDR2 FYNNEI. V dropped 8 bases and J dropped 2 bases, with 16 bases sitting between them. The CDR3 has 14 amino acids. The CDR3 sequence is CASVDTFKTYEQYF. CDR3 bases: TGTGCCAGCGTGGACACTTTCAAAACCTACGAGCAGTACTTC.

DNA for the CDR3: TGTGCCAGCAGCTGGGGACTAGCGGGAGGGGGGACCCAGTACTTC. It codes for CASSWGLAGGGTQYF. This chain connects TRBV5-6 to TRBJ2-5; 16 positions agree with TRBD2. V shed 3 bases, J shed 7 bases, and the junction held 3 bases outside the gene matches. Germline V lookup: CDR1 SGHDT, CDR2 YYEEEE. The CDR3 length is 15 residues.

V is TRBV6-4 and J is TRBJ2-7; 11 nucleotides align to TRBD1. Per germline, CDR1 MRHNA and CDR2 SNTAGT. The CDR3 consists of 14 residues. Trimming removed 4 bases from V and 3 bases from J; junction bases left unmatched: 2. The DNA of the CDR3 is TGTGCCAGCAGTGGGGGGACAGGGGGCTACGAGCAGTACTTC. Translated, it gives CASSGGTGGYEQYF.

This clone appeared a single time. V usage is TRBV4-1 and J usage is TRBJ2-2; 9 nucleotides align to TRBD2. Trimming at V came to 2 bases and at J to 5 bases, leaving 6 bases not matched to a gene. Germline V lookup: CDR1 MGHRA, CDR2 YSYEKL. The CDR3 runs to 16 residues. The chain's CDR3 is CASSQISGSRTGELFF. In nucleotides, the CDR3 is TGCGCCAGCAGCCAAATTAGCGGGAGTAGAACCGGGGAGCTGTTTTTT.

The chain is built from TRBV27 and TRBJ2-1; 11 nucleotides match TRBD2. In germline, CDR1 is MNHEY, CDR2 SMNVEV (reference sequence). The CDR3 totals 15 residues. With V trimmed by 3 bases and J by 7 bases, 5 bases remained unmatched. In DNA form, the CDR3 reads TGTGCCAGCAGTTTCAATAGCGGGGGGGAGAATGAGCAGTTCTTC. This gives the protein CASSFNSGGENEQFF.

V gene TRBV19 combines with J gene TRBJ1-5; D possibly corresponds to TRBD1 (6 bases). V was trimmed by 3 bases and J by 3 bases, leaving 12 bases between them. In germline, CDR1 is LNHDA, CDR2 SQIVND (reference sequence). The CDR3 is 15 residues long. The CDR3 DNA follows: TGTGCCAGTAGTATGACAGGATGGGTCAATCAGCCCCAGCATTTT. Protein: CASSMTGWVNQPQHF. The full variable domain, rest sourced from reference TRBV19 and TRBJ1-5, is DGGITQSPKYLFRKEGQNVTLSCEQNLNHDAMYWYRQDPGQGLRLIYYSQIVNDFQKGDIAEGYSVSREKKESFPLTVTSAQKNPTAFYLCASSMTGWVNQPQHFGDGTRLSIL.

CDR3 sequence reads: CASSVAGRETQYF. The CDR3 DNA follows: TGTGCCAGCAGCGTCGCGGGACGGGAGACCCAGTACTTC. The chain has TRBV9 and TRBJ2-5, with D possibly TRBD2 on 6 matching bases. The CDR3 covers 13 residues. V gave up 2 bases and J gave up 5 bases, with 10 bases separating them. In germline, CDR1 is SGDLS, CDR2 YYNGEE.